This T cell receptor (beta chain) was sequenced for a study of blood T cell repertoires in COVID-19. Study overall: COVID-19 samples from acute and convalescent phases originated in the United States, Italy and Spain.

Libraries were prepared by immunoSEQ multiplex PCR; TCRdb keeps only in-frame clonotypes and omits some of them. The table shows 400,000 to 450,000 clones, with roughly 90% occurring only once. CDR3 size: 14 residues. Germline CDR1 is MGHRA and CDR2 is YSYEKL. V shed 6 bases and J 6 bases; nucleotides not matched to a gene: 6. The rearrangement uses TRBV4-1 and TRBJ2-1; 9 positions agree with TRBD1. This clonotype originated in a man younger than 35 with COVID-19, enrolled during active disease. Material: peripheral blood. The CDR3 protein is CASSFDRGSNEQFF. CDR3 nucleotide sequence: TGCGCCAGCAGTTTCGACAGGGGGAGCAATGAGCAGTTCTTC.